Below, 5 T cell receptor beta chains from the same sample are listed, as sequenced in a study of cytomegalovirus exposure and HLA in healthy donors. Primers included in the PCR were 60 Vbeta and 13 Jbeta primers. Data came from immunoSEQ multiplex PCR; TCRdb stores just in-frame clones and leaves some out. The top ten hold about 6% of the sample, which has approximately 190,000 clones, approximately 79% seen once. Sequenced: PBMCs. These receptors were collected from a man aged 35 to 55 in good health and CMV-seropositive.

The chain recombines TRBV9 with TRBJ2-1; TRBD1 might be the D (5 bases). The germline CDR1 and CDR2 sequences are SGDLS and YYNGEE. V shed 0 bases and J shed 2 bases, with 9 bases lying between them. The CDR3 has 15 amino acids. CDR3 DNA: TGTGCCAGCAGCGTAGAGGGGCCGGCCTACAATGAGCAGTTCTTC. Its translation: CASSVEGPAYNEQFF. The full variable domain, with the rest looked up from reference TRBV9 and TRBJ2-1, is DSGVTQTPKHLITATGQRVTLRCSPRSGDLSVYWYQQSLDQGLQFLIQYYNGEERAKGNILERFSAQQFPDLHSELNLSSLELGDSALYFCASSVEGPAYNEQFFGPGTRLTVL.

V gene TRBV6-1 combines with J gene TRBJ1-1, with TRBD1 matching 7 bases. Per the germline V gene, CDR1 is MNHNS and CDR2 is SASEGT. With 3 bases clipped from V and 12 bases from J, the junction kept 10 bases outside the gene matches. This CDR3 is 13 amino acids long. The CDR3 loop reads CASSEGQFPKTFF. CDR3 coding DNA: TGTGCCAGCAGTGAGGGACAGTTCCCAAAAACTTTCTTT.

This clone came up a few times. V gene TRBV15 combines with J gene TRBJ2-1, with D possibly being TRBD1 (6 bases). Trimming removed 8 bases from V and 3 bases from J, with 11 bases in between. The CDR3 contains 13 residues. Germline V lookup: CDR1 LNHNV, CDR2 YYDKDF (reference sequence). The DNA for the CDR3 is TGTGCCACCTCTGGACAGCTCTACAATGAGCAGTTCTTC. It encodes CATSGQLYNEQFF.

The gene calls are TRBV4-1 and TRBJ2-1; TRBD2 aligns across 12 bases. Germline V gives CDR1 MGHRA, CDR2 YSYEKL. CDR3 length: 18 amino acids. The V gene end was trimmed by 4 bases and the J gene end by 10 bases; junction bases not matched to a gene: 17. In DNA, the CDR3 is TGCGCCAGCAGCCCCACGCCCGGCGGACTAGCGGGGATAGGGGAGCAGTTCTTC. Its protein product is CASSPTPGGLAGIGEQFF.

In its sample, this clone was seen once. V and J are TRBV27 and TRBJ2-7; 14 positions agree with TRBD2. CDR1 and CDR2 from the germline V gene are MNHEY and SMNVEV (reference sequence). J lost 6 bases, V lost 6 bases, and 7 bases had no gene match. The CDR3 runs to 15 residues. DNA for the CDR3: TGTGCCAGCAGCCCGACTAGCGGGGGGGGAAGCGAGCAGTACTTC. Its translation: CASSPTSGGGSEQYF.